This TCR beta chain is from a study of cytomegalovirus exposure and HLA in healthy donors. Concerning this clone itself: What it recognizes is unknown.

Per the germline V gene, CDR1 is SGHNT and CDR2 is YENEEA. This CDR3 comprises 14 residues. V lost 5 bases to trimming and J lost 2 bases, with 7 bases between them. General study findings and limits: Highest at DRB1 and lowest at HLA-C, TCR association rates differed among HLA loci in a later analysis. Certain sequence variants were highly shared and formed a cluster, and this cluster was likely a sequencing artifact. In a later analysis, donors in an Asian-associated ancestry cluster reportedly had fewer N-insertions in productive TCRs than the cohort mean. A later analysis found common viral pathogens apparently linked to several of the most significant clusters.

Amplification used 60 Vbeta primers and 13 Jbeta primers. Assay: immunoSEQ multiplex PCR; the TCRdb copy retains only in-frame clones and omits some. In the table there are about 130,000 clones, around 80% of which are singletons. The gene calls are TRBV11-3 and TRBJ2-6, with D maybe TRBD1 (6 bases). The receptor was derived from a woman aged 40 to 50 in good health and CMV-seronegative. The sequencing sample was made of PBMCs. The CDR3 spells CASSPGAGANVLTF. The DNA for the CDR3 is TGTGCCAGCAGCCCAGGGGCTGGGGCCAACGTCCTGACTTTC.